Each of the 19 T cell receptor beta chains below was sequenced from the same sample in a study of blood T cell repertoires in COVID-19 (dated by TCRdb to about 2020). Libraries came from the immunoSEQ multiplex PCR assay. The source is immuneACCESS, and TCRdb retained only in-frame sequences with V and J called. Part of the clones is not carried over; for the studies checked, unresolved V genes explain less than half of this, and the remainder is unexplained. For this sample there are around 190,000 clones; under 85% appear just once. The ten biggest clones cover more than 5.5% of the sample. Sequencing was carried out using peripheral blood. Every receptor here comes from a human donor in a cohort sampled during active COVID-19.

The V and J genes are TRBV7-8 and TRBJ2-7; D might be TRBD1 (6 bases). V lost 0 bases and J 2 bases, leaving 11 bases between the germline ends. CDR1 SGHVS and CDR2 FQNEAQ come from the germline V gene. This CDR3 has 15 residues. CDR3 sequence: CASSLAGRGTYEQYF. The CDR3 nucleotides read TGTGCCAGCAGCTTAGCGGGTAGGGGGACCTACGAGCAGTACTTC.

The chain combines TRBV11-1 with TRBJ2-5; TRBD2 agrees at 11 bases. The CDR3 runs to 15 residues. CDR1 is SGHAT and CDR2 is FQDESV in the germline V gene (reference sequence). The V and J ends lost 6 bases and 1 base, in that order; junction bases with no gene match: 4. CDR3 nucleotide sequence: TGTGCCAGCAGACATACTAGCGGGGGCCAAGAGACCCAGTACTTC. It codes for CASRHTSGGQETQYF.

The chain links TRBV11-1 to TRBJ2-1; D might be TRBD1 (7 bases). Trimming removed 2 bases at V and 2 bases at J, with 10 bases between. Germline CDR1 and CDR2: SGHAT and FQDESV (reference sequence). There are 15 residues in the CDR3. Here the CDR3 DNA reads TGTGCCAGCAGCTTATCAGGGGGGACCTACAATGAGCAGTTCTTC. Translated, it gives CASSLSGGTYNEQFF.

This chain links TRBV19 with TRBJ1-5; D remains unclear. Per the germline V gene, CDR1 is LNHDA and CDR2 is SQIVND (reference sequence). The CDR3 totals 13 residues. V shed 5 bases and J shed 4 bases, with 9 bases lying between them. The CDR3: CASSATSNQPQHF. The DNA of the CDR3 is TGTGCCAGTAGTGCGACAAGTAATCAGCCCCAGCATTTT.

The chain carries TRBV5-4 and TRBJ2-1; D perhaps matches TRBD1 (6 bases). The V end was cut by 1 base, the J end by 6 bases, with 11 bases between. CDR1 is SGHNT and CDR2 is YYREEE in the germline V gene (reference sequence). This CDR3 comprises 14 residues. CDR3 loop: CASSLQGLLNEQFF. CDR3 DNA: TGTGCCAGCAGCTTGCAGGGGCTGCTCAATGAGCAGTTCTTC.

The chain recombines TRBV7-2 with TRBJ2-5, with TRBD1 as a possible D gene (6 bases). The CDR3 consists of 16 residues. Germline lookup yields CDR1 SGHTA and CDR2 FQGNSA. Trimming removed 5 bases at V and 1 base at J, with 17 bases between. The CDR3 here is CASSRYLDSLQETQYF. CDR3 in DNA: TGTGCCAGCAGCCGTTACTTGGACAGCCTCCAAGAGACCCAGTACTTC.

The chain employs TRBV4-2 and TRBJ2-3; 11 bases match TRBD1. This CDR3 contains 20 residues. Trimming at V came to 4 bases and at J to 6 bases, leaving 21 bases not matched to a gene. Per germline, CDR1 LGHNA and CDR2 YNFKEQ. The CDR3 DNA reads as TGTGCCAGCAGCCCACTGGGGACAGGGGGATTCGGGGACAGGCTCGATACGCAGTATTTT. This codes for CASSPLGTGGFGDRLDTQYF.

The V gene is TRBV12-3 or TRBV12-4, the J gene TRBJ1-4; 7 nucleotides align to TRBD1. The CDR3 is 13 residues long. Unmatched junction bases numbered 5, after V lost 5 bases and J lost 8 bases. The CDR3 here is CASSQDRVEKLFF. The CDR3 coding sequence is TGTGCCAGCAGTCAAGACAGGGTAGAAAAACTGTTTTTT.

The J gene is TRBJ1-3, the V gene TRBV5-1, with 8 nucleotides matching TRBD1. There are 16 residues in the CDR3. CDR1 SGHRS and CDR2 YFSETQ come from the germline V gene. With 0 bases clipped from V and 2 bases from J, the junction kept 4 bases outside the gene matches. The CDR3 sequence: CASSLDRGATGNTIYF. The CDR3 nucleotides are TGCGCCAGCAGCTTGGACAGGGGGGCAACTGGAAACACCATATATTTT.

A few counts support this clone. Other nucleotide sequences in the sample specify the same CDR3. The rearrangement joins TRBV2 to TRBJ2-7; D unclear. This CDR3 region has 13 residues. The V end was cut by 4 bases, the J end by 4 bases, with 11 bases between. Germline values: CDR1 SNHLY, CDR2 FYNNEI. CDR3 nucleotides: TGTGCCAGCAGTGGTCCTCGAGGTTACGAGCAGTACTTC. Its protein product is CASSGPRGYEQYF. The full variable domain, in which reference TRBV2 and TRBJ2-7 provide the parts outside the CDR3, is EPEVTQTPSHQVTQMGQEVILRCVPISNHLYFYWYRQILGQKVEFLVSFYNNEISEKSEIFDDQFSVERPDGSNFTLKIRSTKLEDSAMYFCASSGPRGYEQYFGPGTRLTVT.

The V call is TRBV30, the J call TRBJ1-2, with D possibly matching TRBD1 (5 bases). Per germline, CDR1 GTSNPN and CDR2 SVGIG (reference sequence). This CDR3 spans 15 amino acids. V lost 2 bases, J lost 2 bases, and 15 bases lay in between. The CDR3, as DNA: TGTGCCTGGAGTTTATACAATTACAGGAACTATGGCTACACCTTC. Translating it yields CAWSLYNYRNYGYTF.

V usage is TRBV18 and J usage is TRBJ1-1; tentatively, D is TRBD1 (6 bases). The V end was cut by 3 bases, the J end by 0 bases, with 14 bases between. The germline V gene has CDR1 KGHSH and CDR2 LQKENI. The CDR3 runs 16 residues. Here the CDR3 DNA reads TGTGCCAGCTCACCGGGAGGGGGGGATTTGAACACTGAAGCTTTCTTT. This codes for CASSPGGGDLNTEAFF.

V usage is TRBV11-2 and J usage is TRBJ2-7, with 7 bases matching TRBD2. Germline V gene sequence: CDR1 SGHAT, CDR2 FQNNGV. V dropped 4 bases and J dropped 2; count of bases not matched to a gene: 5. This CDR3 is built from 14 residues. The CDR3 region is CASSSGLPPYEQYF. The CDR3 nucleotides read TGTGCCAGCAGCTCGGGACTACCGCCCTACGAGCAGTACTTC.

DNA for the CDR3: TGTGCCAGCAGCCAAGAAGCGAGATCGGGGAACACTGAAGCTTTCTTT. It is translated as CASSQEARSGNTEAFF. The rearrangement uses TRBV3-1 (or the pseudogene TRBV3-2) and TRBJ1-1; no definite D call. The V end lost 0 bases, the J end lost 1 base, and 12 bases lay between the germline ends. The germline V gene has CDR1 LGHDT and CDR2 YNNKEL (reference sequence). CDR3 length: 16 amino acids.

The rearrangement joins TRBV5-6 to TRBJ1-5, with no clear D. The CDR3 loop spans 16 amino acids. Germline CDR1 and CDR2: SGHDT and YYEEEE. The germline V and J ends were trimmed by 4 bases and 2 bases, with 16 bases remaining between them. The CDR3, as DNA: TGTGCCAGCAGCGTAGGTCGGGTGTCGGGCAATCAGCCCCAGCATTTT. Its protein is CASSVGRVSGNQPQHF. Full variable domain (rest looked up from reference TRBV5-6 and TRBJ1-5): DAGVTQSPTHLIKTRGQQVTLRCSPKSGHDTVSWYQQALGQGPQFIFQYYEEEERQRGNFPDRFSGHQFPNYSSELNVNALLLGDSALYLCASSVGRVSGNQPQHFGDGTRLSIL.

This rearrangement joins TRBV6-6 to TRBJ2-5; maybe TRBD2 (5 bases). Trimming shortened V by 1 base and J by 1 base, and 7 bases separated the two germline ends. The CDR3 contains 14 residues. Germline V lookup: CDR1 MNHNY, CDR2 SVGAGI (reference sequence). The CDR3 sequence: CASSYFGVQETQYF. Written as DNA, the CDR3 is TGTGCCAGCAGTTACTTCGGGGTCCAAGAGACCCAGTACTTC.

The gene calls are TRBV4-1 and TRBJ2-7, with D possibly TRBD2 on 6 matching bases. Germline V gene lookup returns CDR1 MGHRA and CDR2 YSYEKL. CDR3 size: 18 residues. With 0 bases removed from V and 1 base from J, the gap between germline ends came to 19 bases. For the CDR3, the DNA is TGCGCCAGCAGCCAAGATTCTCGTGAGGGGAGGAAATCCTACGAGCAGTACTTC. As protein: CASSQDSREGRKSYEQYF.

This clone was counted once. This chain links TRBV13 with TRBJ2-2, with 8 bases aligning to TRBD1. The CDR3 length is 16 residues. Germline CDR1 PRHDT, CDR2 FYEKMQ (reference sequence). The V gene end was trimmed by 1 base and the J gene end by 5 bases; junction bases not matched to a gene: 6. Here the CDR3 reads CASSLAGTGGTGELFF. DNA for the CDR3: TGTGCCAGCAGCTTAGCCGGGACAGGCGGAACCGGGGAGCTGTTTTTT.

This chain joins TRBV9 and TRBJ2-2; maybe TRBD1 (5 bases). Germline CDR1 and CDR2: SGDLS and YYNGEE. Trimming shortened V by 4 bases and J by 7 bases, and 17 bases separated the two germline ends. The CDR3 has 15 amino acids. The DNA of the CDR3 is TGTGCCAGCAGCCCGCGATTACAAGGGGACGGGGAGCTGTTTTTT. As protein: CASSPRLQGDGELFF.